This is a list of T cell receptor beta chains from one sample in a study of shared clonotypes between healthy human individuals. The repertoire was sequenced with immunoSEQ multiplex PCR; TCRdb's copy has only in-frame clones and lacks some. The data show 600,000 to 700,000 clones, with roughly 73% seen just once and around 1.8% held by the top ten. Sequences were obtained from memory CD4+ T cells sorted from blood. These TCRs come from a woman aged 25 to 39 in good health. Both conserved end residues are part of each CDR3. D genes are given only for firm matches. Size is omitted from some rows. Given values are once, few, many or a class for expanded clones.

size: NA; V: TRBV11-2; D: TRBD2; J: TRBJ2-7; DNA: TGTGCCAGCAGGCAAAACCCTCTAGCGGGAGTTAACGAGCAGTACTTC; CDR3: CASRQNPLAGVNEQYF
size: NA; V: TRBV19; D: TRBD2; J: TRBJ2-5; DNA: TGTGCCAGTCCCCCCATGGTAGCGGGAGAGGAGACCCAGTACTTC; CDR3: CASPPMVAGEETQYF
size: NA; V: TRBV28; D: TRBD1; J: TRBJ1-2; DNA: TGTGCCAGCAGTTCCCCTTGGGACAGAAAGAACTATGGCTACACCTTC; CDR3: CASSSPWDRKNYGYTF
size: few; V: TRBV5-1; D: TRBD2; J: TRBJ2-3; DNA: TGCGCCAGCAGCAACGGGGGCGGGAGGGCCGAGGATACGCAGTATTTT; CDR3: CASSNGGGRAEDTQYF
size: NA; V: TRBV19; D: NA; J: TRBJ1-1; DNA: TGTGCCAGTAGTATATCCAGGGAAAGGACTGAAGCTTTCTTT; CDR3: CASSISRERTEAFF
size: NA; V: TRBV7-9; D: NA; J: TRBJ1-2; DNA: TGTGCCAGCAGCTTACCAATAAGGGTAGGGTCCTATGGCTACACCTTC; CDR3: CASSLPIRVGSYGYTF
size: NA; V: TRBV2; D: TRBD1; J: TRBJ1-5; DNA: TGTGCCAGCAGGGGACAGGGAACTGCCAATCAGCCCCAGCATTTT; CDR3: CASRGQGTANQPQHF
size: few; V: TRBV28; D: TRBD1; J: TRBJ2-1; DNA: TGTGCCAGCATCCGGGACAGGGTGTACAATGAGCAGTTCTTC; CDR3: CASIRDRVYNEQFF
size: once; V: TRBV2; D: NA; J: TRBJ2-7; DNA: TGTGCCAGCAGTCAAGACAGGCCGGAGGACGAGCAGTACTTC; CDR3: CASSQDRPEDEQYF
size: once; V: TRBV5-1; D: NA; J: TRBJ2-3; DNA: TGCGCCAGCAGCCGGAGGGGGGAACTTTTAGCAGATACGCAGTATTTT; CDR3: CASSRRGELLADTQYF
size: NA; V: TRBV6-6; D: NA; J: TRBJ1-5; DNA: TGTGCCAGCAGTTACGCCAGGGGAGAGGGCAATCAGCCCCAGCATTTT; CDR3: CASSYARGEGNQPQHF
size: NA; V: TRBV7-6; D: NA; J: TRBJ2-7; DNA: TGTGCCAGCAGCTTATTGGAAGAATGGGGCGAGCAGTACTTC; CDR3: CASSLLEEWGEQYF
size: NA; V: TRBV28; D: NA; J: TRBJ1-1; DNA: TGTGCCAGCAGTTTAGTCCAGGGGTTTACTGAAGCTTTCTTT; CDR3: CASSLVQGFTEAFF
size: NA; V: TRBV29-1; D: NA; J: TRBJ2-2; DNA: TGCAGCGTTGACAGGGGCCGCGGGGAGCTGTTTTTT; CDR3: CSVDRGRGELFF
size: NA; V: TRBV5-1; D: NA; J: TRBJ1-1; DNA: TGCGCCAGCAGCTTGACAGGGACTAACACTGAAGCTTTCTTT; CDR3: CASSLTGTNTEAFF
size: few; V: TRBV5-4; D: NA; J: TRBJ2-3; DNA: TGTGCCAGCAGCCTGGGGGGGCTCCGTCCAGCTACGCAGTATTTT; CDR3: CASSLGGLRPATQYF
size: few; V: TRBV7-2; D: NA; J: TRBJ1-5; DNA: TGTGCCAGCAGCCTACAGGGTGGTAGCAATCAGCCCCAGCATTTT; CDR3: CASSLQGGSNQPQHF
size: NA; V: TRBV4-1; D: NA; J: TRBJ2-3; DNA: TGCGCCAGCAGCCAAGATAGATTCGGCAGGGGGGCCACAGATACGCAGTATTTT; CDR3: CASSQDRFGRGATDTQYF
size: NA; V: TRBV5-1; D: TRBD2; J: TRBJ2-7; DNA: TGCGCCAGCAGCTCGACTCTAGCGGGAGGGACAGTCTACGAGCAGTACTTC; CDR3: CASSSTLAGGTVYEQYF
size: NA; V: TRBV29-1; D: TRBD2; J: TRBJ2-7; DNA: TGCAGCGTAGGGAAGGGACTAGCGGGGGAACTATACGAGCAGTACTTC; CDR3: CSVGKGLAGELYEQYF
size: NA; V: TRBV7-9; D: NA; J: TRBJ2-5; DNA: TGTGCCAGCAGCTTCCCAACAGGGAGGGAGACCCAGTACTTC; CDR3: CASSFPTGRETQYF
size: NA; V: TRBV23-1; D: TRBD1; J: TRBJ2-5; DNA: TGCGCCAGCAGTCAATCGGGGCAGGGGGCCGGTTGGACCCAGTACTTC; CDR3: CASSQSGQGAGWTQYF
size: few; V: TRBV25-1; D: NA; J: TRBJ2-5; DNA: TGTGCCAGCAGCACCAACGGCCAGGGTAATCAAGAGACCCAGTACTTC; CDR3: CASSTNGQGNQETQYF
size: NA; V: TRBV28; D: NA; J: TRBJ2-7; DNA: TGTGCCAGCAGCCCCCCCACACCCAACTACGAGCAGTACTTC; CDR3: CASSPPTPNYEQYF
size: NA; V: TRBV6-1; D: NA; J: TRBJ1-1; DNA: TGTGCCAGCACCCTTCTCCCACTCGGTAGGACTGAAGCTTTCTTT; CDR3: CASTLLPLGRTEAFF
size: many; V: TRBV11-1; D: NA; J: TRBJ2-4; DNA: TGTGCCAGCAGCTTATCGGGAGAAAACATTCAGTACTTC; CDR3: CASSLSGENIQYF
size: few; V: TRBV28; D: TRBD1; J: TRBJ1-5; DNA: TGTGCCAGCAGACTAGACAGGGGTCGACAGCCCCAGCATTTT; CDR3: CASRLDRGRQPQHF
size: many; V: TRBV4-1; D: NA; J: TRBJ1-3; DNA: TGCGCCAGCAGCCAAGTCTTTACCTCTGGAAACACCATATATTTT; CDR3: CASSQVFTSGNTIYF
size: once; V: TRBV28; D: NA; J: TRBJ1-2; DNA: TGTGCCAGCAGTTTGGCAGGGGAAACCCAAGCCTTCACCTTC; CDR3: CASSLAGETQAFTF
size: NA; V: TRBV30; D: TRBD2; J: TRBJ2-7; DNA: TGTGCCTGGAGTGCCGGGACTAGCGGGAGGATGTACGAGCAGTACTTC; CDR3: CAWSAGTSGRMYEQYF
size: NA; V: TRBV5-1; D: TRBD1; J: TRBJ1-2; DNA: TGCGCCAGCAGCCTCGGGGACAGGGATAACTATGGCTACACCTTC; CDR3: CASSLGDRDNYGYTF